Described below is a single T cell receptor (beta chain) sequence and its context. No antigen is known for it. This record comes from a study of T cell responses to AZD1222 COVID-19 vaccine. Study conclusions and caveats: Breadth and depth of Spike-specific TCRs rose after two AZD1222 doses. Most donors were white British and more were female, and clonal diversity was possibly underestimated.

Method: immunoSEQ multiplex PCR; TCRdb's copy keeps in-frame clones and lacks some. Of some 160,000 clones in the sample, around 90% are singletons; the top ten hold 1.6%. This CDR3 has 15 amino acids. Germline lookup yields CDR1 SGDLS and CDR2 YYNGEE. The J segment lost 4 bases and the V segment lost 4 bases, leaving 5 bases of the junction unmatched. The receptor was isolated from an adult in good health. The sequencing used peripheral blood, collected on day 0 of AZD1222 vaccination. This chain connects TRBV9 to TRBJ2-1; 10 bases are a match to TRBD2. CDR3 in amino acids: CASSPRTSGYNEQFF. For the CDR3, the DNA is TGTGCCAGCAGCCCAAGGACTAGCGGTTACAATGAGCAGTTCTTC.